The rows below give T cell receptor beta chains drawn from one sample of a study of T cell responses to AZD1222 COVID-19 vaccine. Clones were read by immunoSEQ multiplex PCR, and TCRdb kept only the in-frame ones, dropping some. Of 90,000 to 120,000 clones listed, about 92% were seen once; the top ten hold approximately 9.3%. The sequencing used peripheral blood, collected 28 days after the second AZD1222 dose. The receptors originated from an adult who received the AZD1222 COVID-19 vaccine. Both conserved end residues are part of each CDR3. Each record gives: J gene, V gene, D gene, CDR3 protein. A D gene is named only where the DNA matches it firmly.

>TRBJ1-2|TRBV29-1|-
CSAPGAQDYGYTF
>TRBJ2-5|TRBV3-1/TRBV3-2|-
CASSQGETLNF
>TRBJ1-1|TRBV16|-
CASSQLGGNTEAFF
>TRBJ1-2|TRBV9|TRBD1
CASSEAPGTGGYGYTF
>TRBJ1-1|TRBV28|-
CASSPGESTEAFF
>TRBJ1-5|TRBV19|TRBD1
CASSRQGFQPQHF
>TRBJ2-7|TRBV7-2|TRBD2
CASSPRGLAGVVSEQYF
>TRBJ2-1|TRBV4-3|TRBD2
CASSQAGTSGSRNEQFF
>TRBJ1-1|TRBV10-3|-
CAISEVRNTEAFF
>TRBJ1-1|TRBV5-4|-
CASSPVMSGISVVNTEAFF
>TRBJ1-1|TRBV7-2|-
CASSPRGFAEAFF
>TRBJ1-1|TRBV12-5|-
CASGLYLMNTEAFF
>TRBJ1-1|TRBV7-2|-
CASSSDRDTEAFF
>TRBJ2-3|TRBV7-2|-
CASSLVGGGPDTQYF
>TRBJ1-2|TRBV12-5|-
CASGLGSNYGYTF
>TRBJ2-3|TRBV28|TRBD1
CASSFGDRGQFGRADTQYF
>TRBJ2-2|TRBV9|-
CASSVTSNTGELFF
>TRBJ2-7|TRBV11-2|TRBD1
CASSTGTGNYEQYF
>TRBJ2-1|TRBV7-9|-
CASSRGRGNEQFF
>TRBJ2-6|TRBV24-1|-
CATSEGGQLPGSGANVLTF
>TRBJ2-4|TRBV19|-
CASSIPSIQYF
>TRBJ1-2|TRBV12-3/TRBV12-4|-
CASSLEGYGYTF
>TRBJ1-1|TRBV7-9|-
CASRFNVQGRMNTEAFF
>TRBJ1-3|TRBV20-1|-
CSASLDRGGYTIYF
>TRBJ2-2|TRBV19|-
CASKERKGWAGELFF
>TRBJ2-7|TRBV6-5|-
CASNPGQRPSEQYF
>TRBJ1-6|TRBV11-2|-
CASSSGPRGPDNSPLHF
>TRBJ2-2|TRBV29-1|-
CSARQGGELFF
>TRBJ2-7|TRBV6-5|-
CASIWSLGNHEQYF
>TRBJ1-3|TRBV9|-
CASSVGAHIYF
>TRBJ1-1|TRBV6-4|TRBD1
CASSRTGNTEAFF
>TRBJ2-2|TRBV5-1|TRBD1
CASSLGTGGGTGELFF
>TRBJ2-1|TRBV2|-
CASKPETSYNEQFF
>TRBJ1-2|TRBV12-3/TRBV12-4|-
CASSFLGDYGYTF
>TRBJ2-5|TRBV9|-
CASSVDVIRETQYF
>TRBJ2-4|TRBV10-1|-
CASSSGRLSSRAKNIQYF
>TRBJ1-2|TRBV7-2|-
CASSQTKLGGYTF
>TRBJ1-5|TRBV2|-
CASKKGRDQPQHF
>TRBJ1-1|TRBV5-5|TRBD1
CASSLLLQGMNTEAFF
>TRBJ1-6|TRBV19|-
CASSEPGNSPLHF
>TRBJ1-4|TRBV4-3|-
CASSQDRAATNEKLFF
>TRBJ2-7|TRBV6-2/TRBV6-3|-
CASSWGTVGYEQYF
>TRBJ1-5|TRBV28|TRBD1
CASSLFGTGLGQPQHF
>TRBJ1-3|TRBV19|-
CASSMDRFSGNTIYF
>TRBJ2-7|TRBV19|TRBD1
CASRSRDRGYEQYF
>TRBJ2-1|TRBV5-1|TRBD1
CASSSRQGAQEQFF